The rows below give T cell receptor beta chains drawn from one sample of a study of T cells in Graves' hyperthyroidism and ophthalmopathy. TCRdb independently ran MiXCR on the multiplex PCR reads; one entry per CDR3 protein. The data hold 650,000 to 750,000 distinct CDR3 sequences, with 12% to 15% observed a single time. The sample comprised blood. These receptors were taken from a woman younger than 30 with Graves' hyperthyroidism. Each CDR3 is given with its conserved first and last residue. A D gene is named only where the DNA matches it firmly. Clone sizes are given selectively: once, few, many, or a class where the clone is expanded.

D gene,J gene,clone size,V gene,CDR3 length,CDR3 DNA,CDR3 protein
TRBD1,TRBJ2-1,few,TRBV7-9,13,TGTGCCAGCAAAGGGGGCCGCGTAAGTGAGCAGTTCTTC,CASKGGRVSEQFF
.,TRBJ2-3,many,TRBV6-1,12,TGTGCCAGCAGTGAAGAGGACGATACGCAGTATTTT,CASSEEDDTQYF
TRBD2,TRBJ2-3,many,TRBV12-3/TRBV12-4,15,TGTGCCAGCGGCCCGACTAGCGGGACGTCAGATACGCAGTATTTT,CASGPTSGTSDTQYF
TRBD1,TRBJ2-5,many,TRBV29-1,14,TGCAGCGTTGCATTTCCGGGACAGCAAGAGACCCAGTACTTC,CSVAFPGQQETQYF
TRBD2,TRBJ2-7,many,TRBV6-1,12,TGTGCCAGCAGGACTAGCGCCTACGAGCAGTACTTC,CASRTSAYEQYF
TRBD2,TRBJ2-2,.,TRBV27,16,TGTGCCAGCAGACCTCACCGACTAGCGGGTACCGGGGAGCTGTTTTTT,CASRPHRLAGTGELFF
.,TRBJ2-1,many,TRBV6-1,12,TGTGCCAGCAGTGAATCTTACAATGAGCAGTTCTTC,CASSESYNEQFF
TRBD2,TRBJ2-1,many,TRBV7-9,15,TGTGCCAGCAGCCCCGGAACTAGCGGGAATAATGAGCAGTTCTTC,CASSPGTSGNNEQFF
TRBD2,TRBJ2-3,.,TRBV5-1,18,TGTGCCAGCAGCTTGTATACCAGCGGGAGTGGTGTCACAGATACGCAGTATTTT,CASSLYTSGSGVTDTQYF
TRBD1,TRBJ1-2,many,TRBV5-4,15,TGTGCCAGCAGCTTGGTGCGGGACAGGGGCTATGGCTACACCTTC,CASSLVRDRGYGYTF
.,TRBJ2-1,many,TRBV2,18,TGTGCCAGCAGTGAAGAGCGAAAAGGGAGAAGCTCCTACAATGAGCAGTTCTTC,CASSEERKGRSSYNEQFF
.,TRBJ1-6,.,TRBV20-1,17,TGCAGTGCCAGGGTCCGGGGAGGGGCAGTGGCGAATTCACCCCTCCACTTT,CSARVRGGAVANSPLHF
.,TRBJ2-3,.,TRBV20-1,13,TGCAGTGCTAGTAAGGCTAGCACAGATACGCAGTATTTT,CSASKASTDTQYF
TRBD2,TRBJ2-1,few,TRBV30,13,TGTGCCTCCGTAGCGGGAGGGCCCCATGAGCAGTTCTTC,CASVAGGPHEQFF
TRBD2,TRBJ2-2,.,TRBV7-2,18,TGTGCCAGCAGCCCCCGCCCCTCTAGCGGGAGGGTCACCGGGGAGCTGTTTTTT,CASSPRPSSGRVTGELFF
TRBD1,TRBJ2-5,many,TRBV2,13,TGTGCCTACCGCCTTGGGACAGCTAGAACCCAGTACTTC,CAYRLGTARTQYF
.,TRBJ2-1,many,TRBV20-1,9,TGCAGTGCGGGCGTTGAGCAGTTCTTC,CSAGVEQFF
TRBD1,TRBJ2-7,many,TRBV7-3,22,TGTGCCAGCAGCCAGAGGTGGGACAGGGGTCAGACCTCCCCTCCTCACTCCTACGAGCAGTACTTC,CASSQRWDRGQTSPPHSYEQYF
TRBD2,TRBJ2-1,.,TRBV7-9,17,TGTGCCAGCAGCCTGGGACTAGCGGGAGGGCCAGGCGATGAGCAGTTCTTC,CASSLGLAGGPGDEQFF
TRBD2,TRBJ2-7,many,TRBV7-2,15,TGTGCCAGCAGCACTACCGGGACTAGAACTGACGAGCAGTACTTC,CASSTTGTRTDEQYF
TRBD1,TRBJ2-5,.,TRBV9,16,TGTGCCAGCAGCGTCTGGGAGCAGGGGGCCGGAGAGACCCAGTACTTC,CASSVWEQGAGETQYF
.,TRBJ2-2,.,TRBV6-2/TRBV6-3,13,TGTGCCGGACGGGCAGCAGGGACCGGGGAGCTGTTTTTT,CAGRAAGTGELFF
.,TRBJ2-2,.,TRBV18,13,TGTGCCAGCTCCAACTTGGACACCGGGGAGCTGTTTTTT,CASSNLDTGELFF